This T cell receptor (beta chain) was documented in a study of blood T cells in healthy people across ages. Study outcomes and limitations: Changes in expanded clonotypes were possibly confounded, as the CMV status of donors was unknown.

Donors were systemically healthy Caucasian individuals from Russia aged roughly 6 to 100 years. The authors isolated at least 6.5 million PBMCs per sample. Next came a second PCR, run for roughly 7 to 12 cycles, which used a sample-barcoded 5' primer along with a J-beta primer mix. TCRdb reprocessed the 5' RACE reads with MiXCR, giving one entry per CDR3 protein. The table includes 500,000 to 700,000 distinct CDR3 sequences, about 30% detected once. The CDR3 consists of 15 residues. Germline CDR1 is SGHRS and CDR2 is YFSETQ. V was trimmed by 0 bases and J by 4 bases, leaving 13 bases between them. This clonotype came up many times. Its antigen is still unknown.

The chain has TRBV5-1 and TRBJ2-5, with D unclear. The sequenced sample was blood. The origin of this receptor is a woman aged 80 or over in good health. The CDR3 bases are TGCGCCAGCAGCTTGGGTGGACCCTCGCGAGAGACCCAGTACTTC. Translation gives CASSLGGPSRETQYF.